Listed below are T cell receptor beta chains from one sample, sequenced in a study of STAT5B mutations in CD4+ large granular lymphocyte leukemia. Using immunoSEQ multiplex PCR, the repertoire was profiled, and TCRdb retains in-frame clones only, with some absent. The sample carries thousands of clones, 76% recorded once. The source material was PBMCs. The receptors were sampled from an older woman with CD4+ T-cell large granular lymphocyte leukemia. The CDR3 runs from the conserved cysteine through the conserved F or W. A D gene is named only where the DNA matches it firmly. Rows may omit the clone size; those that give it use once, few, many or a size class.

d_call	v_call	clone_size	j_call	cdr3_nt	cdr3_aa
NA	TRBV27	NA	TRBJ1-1	TGTGCCAGCAGTCCCTCCGGAGTGGGAGCTAACACTGAAGCTTTCTTT	CASSPSGVGANTEAFF
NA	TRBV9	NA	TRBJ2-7	TGTGCCAGCAGCGTCGCCGAGAGGGTGGGGGAGCAGTACTTC	CASSVAERVGEQYF
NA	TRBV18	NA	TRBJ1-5	TGTGCCAGCTCACCGGGGGGTTCCAATCAGCCCCAGCATTTT	CASSPGGSNQPQHF
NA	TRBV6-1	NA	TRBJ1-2	TGTGCCAGCAGTACAGGGAACTATGGCTACACCTTC	CASSTGNYGYTF
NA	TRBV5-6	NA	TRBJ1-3	TGTGCCAGCAGCTACTACGGAAACACCATATATTTT	CASSYYGNTIYF
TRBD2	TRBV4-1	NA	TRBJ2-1	TGCGCCAGCAGCCAAGAATTGGCGGGAGTTAATGTAAAGCAGTTCTTC	CASSQELAGVNVKQFF
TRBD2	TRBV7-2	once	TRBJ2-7	TGTGCCAGCAGCTTATGGGGACTAGCGGGAGACGAGCAGTACTTC	CASSLWGLAGDEQYF
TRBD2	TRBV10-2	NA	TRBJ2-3	TGCGCCAGCAGCCCTAGCGGGCGCACAGATACGCAGTATTTT	CASSPSGRTDTQYF
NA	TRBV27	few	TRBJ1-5	TGTGCCAGCAGTTTAGGGTCTTGGGGCAATCAGCCCCAGCATTTT	CASSLGSWGNQPQHF
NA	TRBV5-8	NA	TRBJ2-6	TGTGCCAGCAGCTCCGGAGGCGCTGGGGCCAACGTCCTGACTTTC	CASSSGGAGANVLTF
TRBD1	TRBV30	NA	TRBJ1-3	TGTGCCTGGAGGCCACAGGGGTTAAATGGAAACACCATATATTTT	CAWRPQGLNGNTIYF
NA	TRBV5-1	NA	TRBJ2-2	TGCGCCAGCATCCCAGAGGGAGCCGGGGAGCTGTTTTTT	CASIPEGAGELFF
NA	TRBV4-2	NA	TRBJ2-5	TGTGCCAGCAGCCAAGATTCAGATAACCAAGAGACCCAGTACTTC	CASSQDSDNQETQYF
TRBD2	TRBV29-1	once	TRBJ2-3	TGCAGCGTTGGCGGGAGGGCCCGGGGCACAGATACGCAGTATTTT	CSVGGRARGTDTQYF
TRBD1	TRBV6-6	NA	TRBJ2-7	TGTGCCAGCAGGCCGCCGGACAGGACTGACGAGCAGTACTTC	CASRPPDRTDEQYF
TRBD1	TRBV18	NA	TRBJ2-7	TGTGCCAGCTCACCATATTTACGTCGGGGGACAGGGGTGTACGAGCAGTACTTC	CASSPYLRRGTGVYEQYF
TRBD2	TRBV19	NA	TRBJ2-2	TGTGCCAGTAGTAAGGGAGCGGGGGGGTACACCGGGGAGCTGTTTTTT	CASSKGAGGYTGELFF
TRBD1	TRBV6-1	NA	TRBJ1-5	TGTGCCAGCAGTACAGGGGGCAATCAGCCCCAGCATTTT	CASSTGGNQPQHF
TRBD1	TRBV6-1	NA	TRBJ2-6	TGTGCCAGCAGTAAAGACTCTACCGGGACAGGGATCTCTGGGGCCAACGTCCTGACTTTC	CASSKDSTGTGISGANVLTF
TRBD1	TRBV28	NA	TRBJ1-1	TGTGCCAGCAGTACCCCCCCGGGCAGGGGGTTGACTGAAGCTTTCTTT	CASSTPPGRGLTEAFF
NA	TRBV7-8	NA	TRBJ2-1	TGTGCCAGCAGTTCAGAGAGGGGCGGGGATGAGCAGTTCTTC	CASSSERGGDEQFF